This T cell receptor (beta chain) was found in a study of a mutant IDH1 vaccine in newly diagnosed glioma (dated by TCRdb to the early 2020s). Some background on the complete study: Eight vaccinations were administered to patients in weeks 1, 3, 5, 7, 11, 15, 19 and 23, corresponding to visits V03 through V10. Prior to enrollment, standard therapy consisting of radiotherapy alone, temozolomide alone, or radiochemotherapy with temozolomide had been administered to patients, with the combination being received by most patients. Vaccination was initiated 4-6 weeks after radiotherapy alone, or concurrently with temozolomide cycles in the chemotherapy-containing groups. For exploratory analyses, longitudinal TCRB deep sequencing was carried out in roughly 23 treated patients wherever samples were available. Of the 25 to 35 treated patients, approximately 62% were male and around 38% were female, and a mean age of 40.4 years was recorded. Peripheral blood was collected at six visits: V03 (baseline), V05, V07, V10, V12 and V13. The research as a whole found: Immune responses induced by the vaccine were seen in approximately 93% of patients across multiple MHC alleles. Pseudoprogression seemed to be unrelated to changes in the top peripheral T cell clonotypes found by TCRB sequencing. According to the authors, sample limitations meant that analyses of patient blood samples could not be reproduced. PBMC samples for TCRB deep sequencing were selected based on availability.

The CDR3 goes from the cysteine to the phenylalanine over 13 residues. Of the read, only the CDR3 DNA is kept; its 39 bases are in frame from base 1. Unmatched junction bases come to 2, with V trimmed by 5 bases and J by 2 bases. In the germline V gene (reference sequence), CDR1 corresponds to SEHNR and CDR2 to FQNEAQ. Preparation of the library involved the immunoSEQ multiplex PCR assay. The hsTCRB Kit was used according to the manufacturer's protocol to amplify rearranged TCR beta chain sequences. TCRB libraries were sequenced on an Illumina MiSeq. The paper's data handling went like this. Demultiplexing, trimming and gene mapping were performed with the kit vendor's proprietary platform. TCRdb obtained this table from immuneACCESS and retained in-frame rearrangements with V and J assigned. These tables miss some clones; where compared with another copy, unresolved V genes account for less than half of the shortfall, and the remainder is unexplained. V and J calls and clone size come straight from that table; D and trimming were deduced from the DNA. The sample contains 45,000 to 65,000 clones, roughly 77% of them found a single time. Approximately 8.1% of the sample lies in the top ten.

Notes on this clone: It lacks a known antigen. No base-level quality is on record; no much larger clone is a single base apart.

Explained via the paper, the time point label denotes: week 23, last vaccination. Every vaccine dose consisted of 300 ug of a 20-mer mutant IDH1 peptide in Montanide, administered subcutaneously together with topical imiquimod. Newly diagnosed WHO grade 3 or 4 IDH1-mutant astrocytomas showing loss of nuclear ATRX were present in the donors. The samples were drawn from NOA16, a multicentre, single-arm, open-label phase I trial in Germany that tested a mutant IDH1 peptide vaccine in humans for the first time. The DNeasy Blood and Tissue Kit was used to extract genomic DNA from EDTA blood for TCRB sequencing.

This TCR was recovered from a woman aged 40-49 years with glioma. Some clones in this sample may be carry-over from other donors' samples. This specimen consisted of PBMCs, obtained from a glioma patient whose treatment included an IDH1 peptide vaccine. Recombination linked TRBV7-9 to TRBJ2-7, and TRBD1 matches 8 of the central bases. The DNA sequence is as follows: TGTGCCAGCAGCCGACAGGGGACCTACGAGCAGTACTTC. It is translated as CASSRQGTYEQYF.